Only a few counts were recorded for the clone carrying this TCR beta chain. This specimen belongs to a study of PD-L1 blockade in urothelial cancer. Turning to the study itself: Of prior chemotherapy regimens, patients had received between 0 and 3. Tumor samples held a median approximately 1,500 T cells.

A spike-in of synthetic TCR analog templates was added to each PCR. The data were produced by immunoSEQ multiplex PCR, yet TCRdb's version contains in-frame clones alone and is incomplete. The table records about 36,000 clones, roughly a third of them present only once. V dropped 6 bases and J dropped 1; count of bases not matched to a gene: 5. This CDR3 has 14 amino acids. Germline assignment: CDR1 LNHDA and CDR2 SQIVND (reference sequence). This sequence joins TRBV19 and TRBJ1-1, with 7 nucleotides matching TRBD1. The sequence came from a man aged 55 to 69 with urothelial cancer. Sample: tumor tissue, taken before atezolizumab (anti-PD-L1) treatment. The CDR3 loop is CASRRGGANTEAFF. The CDR3 DNA follows: TGTGCCAGTAGAAGAGGGGGCGCGAACACTGAAGCTTTCTTT.